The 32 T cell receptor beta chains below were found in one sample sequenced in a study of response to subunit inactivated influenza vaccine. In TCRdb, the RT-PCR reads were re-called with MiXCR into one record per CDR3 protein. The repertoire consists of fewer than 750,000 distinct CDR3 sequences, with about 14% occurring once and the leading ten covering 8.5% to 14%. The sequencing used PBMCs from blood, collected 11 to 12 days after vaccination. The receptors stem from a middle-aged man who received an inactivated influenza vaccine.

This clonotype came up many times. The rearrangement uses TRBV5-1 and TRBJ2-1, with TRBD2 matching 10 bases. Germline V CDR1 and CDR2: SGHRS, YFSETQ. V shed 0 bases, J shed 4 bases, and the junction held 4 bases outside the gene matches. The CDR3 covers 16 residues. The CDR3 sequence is CASSLGGTSAYNEQFF. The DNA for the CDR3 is TGCGCCAGCAGCTTGGGGGGGACTAGCGCATACAATGAGCAGTTCTTC.

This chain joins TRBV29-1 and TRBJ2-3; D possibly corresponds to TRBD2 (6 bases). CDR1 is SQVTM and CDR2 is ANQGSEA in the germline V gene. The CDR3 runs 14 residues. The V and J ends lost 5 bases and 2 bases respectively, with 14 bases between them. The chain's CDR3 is CSVKAGYLTDTQYF. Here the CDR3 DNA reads TGCAGCGTTAAGGCGGGATACCTCACAGATACGCAGTATTTT.

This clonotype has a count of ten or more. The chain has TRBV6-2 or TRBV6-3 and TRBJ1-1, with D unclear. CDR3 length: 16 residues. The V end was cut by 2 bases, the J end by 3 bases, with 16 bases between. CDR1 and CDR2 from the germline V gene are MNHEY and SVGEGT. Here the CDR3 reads CASSYRLTVRDTEAFF. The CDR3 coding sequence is TGTGCCAGCAGTTACCGCCTGACTGTCCGTGACACTGAAGCTTTCTTT.

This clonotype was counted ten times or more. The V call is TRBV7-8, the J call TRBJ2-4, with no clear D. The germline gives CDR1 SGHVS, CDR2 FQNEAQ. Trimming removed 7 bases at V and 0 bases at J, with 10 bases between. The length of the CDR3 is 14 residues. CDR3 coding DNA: TGTGCCAGCACAGCACTTACAGCCAAAAACATTCAGTACTTC. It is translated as CASTALTAKNIQYF.

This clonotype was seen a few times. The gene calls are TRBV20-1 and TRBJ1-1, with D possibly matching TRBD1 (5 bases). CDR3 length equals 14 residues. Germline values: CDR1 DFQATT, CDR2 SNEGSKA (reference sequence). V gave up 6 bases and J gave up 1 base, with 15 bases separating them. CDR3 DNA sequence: TGCAGTGCAGGCCACCCCAGGGAGAACACTGAAGCTTTCTTT. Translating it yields CSAGHPRENTEAFF.

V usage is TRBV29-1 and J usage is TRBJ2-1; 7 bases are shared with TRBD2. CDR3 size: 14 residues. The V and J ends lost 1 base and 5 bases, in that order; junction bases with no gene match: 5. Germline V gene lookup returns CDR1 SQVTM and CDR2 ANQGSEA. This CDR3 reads CSVEGGGAHNEQFF. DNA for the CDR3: TGCAGCGTTGAAGGGGGGGGTGCCCACAATGAGCAGTTCTTC.

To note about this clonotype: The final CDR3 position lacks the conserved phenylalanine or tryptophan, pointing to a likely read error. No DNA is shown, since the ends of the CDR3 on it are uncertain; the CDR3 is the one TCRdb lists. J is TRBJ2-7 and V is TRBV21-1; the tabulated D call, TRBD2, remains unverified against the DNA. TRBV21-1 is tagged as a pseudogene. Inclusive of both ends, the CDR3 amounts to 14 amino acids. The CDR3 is CASSNGTFSYEQYY.

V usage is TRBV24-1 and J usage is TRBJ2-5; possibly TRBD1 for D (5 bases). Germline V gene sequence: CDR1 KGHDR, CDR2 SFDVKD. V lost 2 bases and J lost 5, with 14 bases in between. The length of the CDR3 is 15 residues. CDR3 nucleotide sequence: TGTGCCACCAGTGATTCCAGGGTTTTGCGCGAGACCCAGTACTTC. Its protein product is CATSDSRVLRETQYF.

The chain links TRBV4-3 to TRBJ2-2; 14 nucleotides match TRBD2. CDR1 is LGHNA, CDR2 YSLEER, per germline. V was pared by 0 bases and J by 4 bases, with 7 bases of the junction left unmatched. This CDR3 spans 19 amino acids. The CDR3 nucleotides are TGCGCCAGCAGCCAAGAAAGTCCCGGACTAGCGGGGGGCACCGGGGAGCTGTTTTTT. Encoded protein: CASSQESPGLAGGTGELFF.

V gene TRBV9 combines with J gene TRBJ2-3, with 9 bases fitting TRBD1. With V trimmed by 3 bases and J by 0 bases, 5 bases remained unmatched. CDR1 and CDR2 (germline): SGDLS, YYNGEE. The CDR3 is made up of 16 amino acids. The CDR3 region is CASSAWTGESTDTQYF. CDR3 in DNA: TGTGCCAGCAGCGCTTGGACAGGGGAGAGCACAGATACGCAGTATTTT.

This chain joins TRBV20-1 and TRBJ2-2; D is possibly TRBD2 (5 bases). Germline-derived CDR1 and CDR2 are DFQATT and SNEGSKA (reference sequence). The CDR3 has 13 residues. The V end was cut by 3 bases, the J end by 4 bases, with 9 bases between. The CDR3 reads CSASRRSTGELFF. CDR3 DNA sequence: TGCAGTGCTAGTCGGAGGAGCACCGGGGAGCTGTTTTTT.

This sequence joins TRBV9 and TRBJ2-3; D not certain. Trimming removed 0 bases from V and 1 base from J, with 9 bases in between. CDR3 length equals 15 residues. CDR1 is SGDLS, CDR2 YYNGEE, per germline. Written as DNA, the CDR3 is TGTGCCAGCAGCGTAGAGCCAGCCGGCACAGATACGCAGTATTTT. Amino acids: CASSVEPAGTDTQYF.

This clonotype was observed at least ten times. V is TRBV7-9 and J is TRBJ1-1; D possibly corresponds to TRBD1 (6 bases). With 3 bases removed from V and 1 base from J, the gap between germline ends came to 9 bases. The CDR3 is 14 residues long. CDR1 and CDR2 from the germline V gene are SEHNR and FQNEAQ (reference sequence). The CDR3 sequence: CASSFPTGNTEAFF. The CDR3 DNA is TGTGCCAGCAGCTTTCCGACAGGGAACACTGAAGCTTTCTTT.

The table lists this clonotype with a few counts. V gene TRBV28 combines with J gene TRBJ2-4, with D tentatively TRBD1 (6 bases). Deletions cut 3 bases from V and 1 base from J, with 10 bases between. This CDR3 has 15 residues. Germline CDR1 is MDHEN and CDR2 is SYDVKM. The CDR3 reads CASSLPTGAKNIQYF. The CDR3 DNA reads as TGTGCCAGCAGTTTGCCGACAGGCGCCAAAAACATTCAGTACTTC.

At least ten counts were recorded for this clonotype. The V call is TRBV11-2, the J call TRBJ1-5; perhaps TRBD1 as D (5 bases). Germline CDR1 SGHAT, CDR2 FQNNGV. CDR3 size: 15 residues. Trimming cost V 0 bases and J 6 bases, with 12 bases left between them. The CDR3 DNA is TGTGCCAGCAGCTTAGATGGGGCCTACAGTCAGCCCCAGCATTTT. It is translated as CASSLDGAYSQPQHF.

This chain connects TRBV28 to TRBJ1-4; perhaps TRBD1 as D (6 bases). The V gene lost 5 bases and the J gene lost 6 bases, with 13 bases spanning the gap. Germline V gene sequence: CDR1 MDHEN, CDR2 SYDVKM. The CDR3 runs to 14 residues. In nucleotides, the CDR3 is TGTGCCAGCAGTCACGGGACAACCTATGAAAAACTGTTTTTT. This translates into CASSHGTTYEKLFF.

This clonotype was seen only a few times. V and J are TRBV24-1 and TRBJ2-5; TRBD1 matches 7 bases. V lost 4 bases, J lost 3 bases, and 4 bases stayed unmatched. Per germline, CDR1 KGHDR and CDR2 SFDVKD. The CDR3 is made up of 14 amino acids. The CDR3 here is CATSEAGTEETQYF. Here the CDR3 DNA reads TGTGCCACCAGTGAGGCCGGGACAGAAGAGACCCAGTACTTC.

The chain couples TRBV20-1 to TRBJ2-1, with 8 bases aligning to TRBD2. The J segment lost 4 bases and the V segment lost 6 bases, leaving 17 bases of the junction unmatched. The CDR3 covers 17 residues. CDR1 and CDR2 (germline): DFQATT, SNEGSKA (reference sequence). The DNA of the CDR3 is TGCAGTGCCCCTCAACAGGAGCGGGAGACTCCGTACAATGAGCAGTTCTTC. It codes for CSAPQQERETPYNEQFF.

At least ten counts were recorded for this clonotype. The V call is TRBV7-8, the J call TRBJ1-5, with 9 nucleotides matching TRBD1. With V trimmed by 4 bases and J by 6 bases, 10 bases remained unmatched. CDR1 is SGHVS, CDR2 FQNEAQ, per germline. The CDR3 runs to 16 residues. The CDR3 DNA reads TGTGCCAGCAGCTCATATAGGACAGGGGAGCTTCAGCCCCAGCATTTT. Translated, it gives CASSSYRTGELQPQHF. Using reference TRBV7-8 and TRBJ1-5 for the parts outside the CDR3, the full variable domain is GAGVSQSPRYKVAKRGQDVALRCDPISGHVSLFWYQQALGQGPEFLTYFQNEAQLDKSGLPSDRFFAERPEGSVSTLKIQRTQQEDSAVYLCASSSYRTGELQPQHFGDGTRLSIL.

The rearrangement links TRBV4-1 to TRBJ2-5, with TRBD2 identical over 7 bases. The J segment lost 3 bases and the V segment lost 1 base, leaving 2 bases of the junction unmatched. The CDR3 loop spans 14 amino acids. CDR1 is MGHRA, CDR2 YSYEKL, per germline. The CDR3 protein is CASSQGDYEETQYF. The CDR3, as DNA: TGCGCCAGCAGCCAAGGGGACTATGAAGAGACCCAGTACTTC.

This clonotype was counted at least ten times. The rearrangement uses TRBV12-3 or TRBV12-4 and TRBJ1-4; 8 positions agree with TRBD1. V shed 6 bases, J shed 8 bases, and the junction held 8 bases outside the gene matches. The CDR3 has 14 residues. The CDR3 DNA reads TGTGCCAGCAGACGGACAGGGCCGACAGAAAAACTGTTTTTT. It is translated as CASRRTGPTEKLFF.

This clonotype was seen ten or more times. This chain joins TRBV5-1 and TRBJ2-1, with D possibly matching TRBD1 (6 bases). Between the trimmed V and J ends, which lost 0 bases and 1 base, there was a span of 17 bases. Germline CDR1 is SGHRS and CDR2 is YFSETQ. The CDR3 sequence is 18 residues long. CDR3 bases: TGCGCCAGCAGCTTGGTGGGGGCAGGAGCAGAATCCTACAATGAGCAGTTCTTC. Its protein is CASSLVGAGAESYNEQFF.

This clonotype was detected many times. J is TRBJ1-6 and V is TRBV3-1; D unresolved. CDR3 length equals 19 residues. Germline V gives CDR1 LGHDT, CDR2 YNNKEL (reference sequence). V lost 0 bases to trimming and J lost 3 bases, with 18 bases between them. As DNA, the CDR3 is TGTGCCAGCAGCCAAGATCGAGGTCTTCAGGAGAGCTATAATTCACCCCTCCACTTT. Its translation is CASSQDRGLQESYNSPLHF.

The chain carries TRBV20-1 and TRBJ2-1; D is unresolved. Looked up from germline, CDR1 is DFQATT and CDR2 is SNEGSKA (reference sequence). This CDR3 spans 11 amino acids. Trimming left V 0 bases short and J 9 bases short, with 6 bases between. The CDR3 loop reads CSARDSPEQFF. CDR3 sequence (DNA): TGCAGTGCTAGAGATTCCCCTGAGCAGTTCTTC.

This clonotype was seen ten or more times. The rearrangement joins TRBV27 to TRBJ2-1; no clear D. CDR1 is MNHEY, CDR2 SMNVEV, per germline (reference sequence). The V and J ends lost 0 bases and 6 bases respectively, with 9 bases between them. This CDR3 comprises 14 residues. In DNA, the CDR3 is TGTGCCAGCAGTTTATCATACGGGTCCAATGAGCAGTTCTTC. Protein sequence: CASSLSYGSNEQFF.

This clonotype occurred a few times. The CDR3 DNA sequence: TGTGCCAGCAGCCATGTACCCCAACGGGACAGGGAGAACATTCAGTACTTC. As protein: CASSHVPQRDRENIQYF. This chain links TRBV4-2 with TRBJ2-4, with TRBD1 identical over 9 bases. CDR3 length: 17 residues. The germline V gene has CDR1 LGHNA and CDR2 YNFKEQ. The J segment lost 7 bases and the V segment lost 3 bases, leaving 13 bases of the junction unmatched.

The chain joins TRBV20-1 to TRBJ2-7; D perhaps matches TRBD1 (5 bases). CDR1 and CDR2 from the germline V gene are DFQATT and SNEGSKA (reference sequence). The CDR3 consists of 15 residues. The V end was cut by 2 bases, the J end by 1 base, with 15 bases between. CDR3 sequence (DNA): TGCAGTGCTAGATGGTGGCAGGGAACATCCTACGAGCAGTACTTC. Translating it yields CSARWWQGTSYEQYF.

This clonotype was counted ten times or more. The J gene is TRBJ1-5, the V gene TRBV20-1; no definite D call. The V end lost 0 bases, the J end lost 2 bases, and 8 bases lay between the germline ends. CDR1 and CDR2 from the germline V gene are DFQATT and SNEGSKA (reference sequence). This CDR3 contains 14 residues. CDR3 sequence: CSAREEGGNQPQHF. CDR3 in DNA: TGCAGTGCTAGAGAAGAGGGTGGCAATCAGCCCCAGCATTTT.

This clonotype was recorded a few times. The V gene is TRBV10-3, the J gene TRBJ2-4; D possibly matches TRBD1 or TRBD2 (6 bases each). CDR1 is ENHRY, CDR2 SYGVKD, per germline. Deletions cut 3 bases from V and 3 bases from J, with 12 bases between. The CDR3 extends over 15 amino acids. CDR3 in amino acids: CAISEGGQVKNIQYF. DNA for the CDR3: TGTGCCATCAGTGAAGGGGGGCAAGTCAAAAACATTCAGTACTTC.

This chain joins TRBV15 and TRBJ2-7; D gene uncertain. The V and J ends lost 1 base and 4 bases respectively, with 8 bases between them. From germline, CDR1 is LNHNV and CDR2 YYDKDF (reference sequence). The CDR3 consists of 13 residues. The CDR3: CATSRGAVYEQYF. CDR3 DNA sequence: TGTGCCACCAGCAGAGGGGCGGTTTACGAGCAGTACTTC.

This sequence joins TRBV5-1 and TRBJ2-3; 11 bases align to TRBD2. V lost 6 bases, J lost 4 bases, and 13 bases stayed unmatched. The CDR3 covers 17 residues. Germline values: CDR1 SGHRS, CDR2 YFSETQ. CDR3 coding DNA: TGCGCCAGCAAACAACTAGCGGGAGATAGTATGGCAGATACGCAGTATTTT. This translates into CASKQLAGDSMADTQYF.

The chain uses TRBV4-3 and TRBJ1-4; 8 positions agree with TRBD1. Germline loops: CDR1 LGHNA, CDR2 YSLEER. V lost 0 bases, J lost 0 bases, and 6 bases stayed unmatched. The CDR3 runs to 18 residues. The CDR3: CASSQDPGQAATNEKLFF. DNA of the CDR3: TGCGCCAGCAGCCAAGATCCGGGACAGGCCGCAACTAATGAAAAACTGTTTTTT.